Presented here are 12 T cell receptor beta chains from one specimen sequenced in a study of response to subunit inactivated influenza vaccine. TCRdb reprocessed the RT-PCR reads via MiXCR and lists one record per CDR3 protein. The sample yields hundreds of thousands of distinct CDR3 sequences, 16% seen once. The starting material was CD4+ T cells sorted from PBMCs, obtained less than 30 months after vaccination. Source of these receptors: a man aged 50 to 69 who received an inactivated influenza vaccine.

V usage is TRBV7-2 and J usage is TRBJ2-5; 8 bases match TRBD2. V trimming: 4 bases; J trimming: 5 bases; junction bases outside the gene matches: 6. In germline, CDR1 is SGHTA, CDR2 FQGNSA. The CDR3 has 14 amino acids. The CDR3 nucleotides are TGTGCCAGCAGCTATAGCGGGGCGATCGAGACCCAGTACTTC. Translating it yields CASSYSGAIETQYF.

This chain links TRBV2 with TRBJ2-5; D gene ambiguous. Germline V CDR1 and CDR2: SNHLY, FYNNEI. This CDR3 contains 14 residues. Trimming cost V 1 base and J 7 bases, with 13 bases left between them. This CDR3 is CASSEGRGPRTQYF. The CDR3 DNA is TGTGCCAGCAGTGAAGGACGAGGACCCCGGACCCAGTACTTC.

The CDR3 here is CASSQGGAGGQFYNEQFF. DNA for the CDR3: TGCGCCAGCAGCCAAGGAGGAGCGGGGGGCCAATTCTACAATGAGCAGTTCTTC. The J gene is TRBJ2-1, the V gene TRBV4-1; the match to TRBD2 covers 9 bases. Germline V gives CDR1 MGHRA, CDR2 YSYEKL. The CDR3 is made up of 18 amino acids. Trimming removed 1 base from V and 3 bases from J; junction bases left unmatched: 10.

This clonotype has only a few counts. The chain carries TRBV20-1 and TRBJ2-3; 16 nucleotides align to TRBD2. V shed 1 base and J 1 base; nucleotides not matched to a gene: 2. The CDR3 length is 17 residues. CDR1 and CDR2 from the germline V gene are DFQATT and SNEGSKA (reference sequence). CDR3: CSARGGTSGGGTDTQYF. The CDR3 DNA reads as TGCAGTGCTAGAGGAGGGACTAGCGGGGGGGGCACAGATACGCAGTATTTT.

CDR3 in DNA: TGTGCCAGCAGCCAAGGCGTCGGGAGGGTCACAGATACGCAGTATTTT. Its protein is CASSQGVGRVTDTQYF. The chain joins TRBV4-2 to TRBJ2-3; 8 bases map to TRBD2. V trimming: 1 base; J trimming: 2 bases; junction bases outside the gene matches: 5. Germline CDR1 and CDR2: LGHNA and YNFKEQ. CDR3 length: 16 residues.

The rearrangement uses TRBV20-1 and TRBJ2-5; 7 nucleotides line up with TRBD2. This CDR3 comprises 16 residues. Germline CDR1 DFQATT, CDR2 SNEGSKA (reference sequence). The junction had 11 bases not matched to a gene; V was cut back by 3 bases and J by 1 base. The CDR3 protein is CSASERGGRSQETQYF. The CDR3, as DNA: TGCAGTGCTAGCGAGCGGGGAGGCAGGAGCCAAGAGACCCAGTACTTC.

Only a few counts were recorded for this clonotype. The chain couples TRBV5-5 to TRBJ1-3; the D is unclear. The CDR3 runs to 16 residues. CDR1 is SGHKS and CDR2 is YYEKEE in the germline V gene (reference sequence). Trimming removed 0 bases at V and 3 bases at J, with 13 bases between. CDR3 DNA: TGTGCCAGCAGCTTGGCCCCGGACTACTTTGGAAACACCATATATTTT. Protein product: CASSLAPDYFGNTIYF.

This clonotype was detected only a few times. The chain carries TRBV29-1 and TRBJ1-2; D is unclear. The CDR3 contains 12 residues. V lost 1 base and J lost 4, with 7 bases in between. CDR1 is SQVTM, CDR2 ANQGSEA, per germline. CDR3: CSVEGTVYGYTF. The CDR3 bases are TGCAGCGTTGAAGGGACGGTCTATGGCTACACCTTC.

The chain has TRBV5-1 and TRBJ2-3; D possibly matches TRBD1 or TRBD2 (5 bases each). Looked up from germline, CDR1 is SGHRS and CDR2 is YFSETQ. V dropped 0 bases and J dropped 4 bases, with 12 bases sitting between them. The CDR3 contains 15 residues. This chain's CDR3 is CASSLEGLEADTQYF. In nucleotides, the CDR3 is TGCGCCAGCAGCTTGGAGGGGTTGGAGGCAGATACGCAGTATTTT.

CDR3 residues: CASSSPEGQWRAEAFF. CDR3 nucleotides: TGTGCCAGCAGCTCCCCGGAGGGACAGTGGCGGGCTGAAGCTTTCTTT. The chain links TRBV7-2 to TRBJ1-1; 7 positions match TRBD1. CDR3 length: 16 amino acids. Looked up from germline, CDR1 is SGHTA and CDR2 is FQGNSA. V gave up 4 bases and J gave up 6 bases; unmatched junction bases: 14.

The chain uses TRBV4-1 and TRBJ1-6; perhaps TRBD1 as D (5 bases). The CDR3 runs 14 residues. Germline values: CDR1 MGHRA, CDR2 YSYEKL. V dropped 3 bases and J dropped 14 bases, with 17 bases sitting between them. The CDR3: CASSQGTGGRALHF. The CDR3 DNA reads TGCGCCAGCAGCCAGGGGACCGGGGGTCGGGCCCTCCACTTT.

The table lists this clonotype with many counts. The gene calls are TRBV2 and TRBJ2-2; maybe TRBD2 (5 bases). CDR1 and CDR2 (germline): SNHLY, FYNNEI. Trimming shortened V by 7 bases and J by 5 bases, and 14 bases separated the two germline ends. The CDR3 is 14 residues long. The CDR3: CASIEGLLTGELFF. For the CDR3, the DNA is TGTGCCAGCATCGAGGGCCTTCTTACCGGGGAGCTGTTTTTT.